This entry features one T cell receptor beta chain sequence. Method: immunoSEQ multiplex PCR; TCRdb's copy keeps in-frame clones and lacks some. The repertoire holds about 68,000 clones, about 84% seen once, with around 0.7% in the top ten. V was clipped by 4 bases and J by 2 bases, with 15 bases between them. The CDR3 covers 15 residues. Germline V gives CDR1 SGHRS, CDR2 YFSETQ. This entry is derived from a study of OX40 agonist ivuxolimab in advanced cancers. This TCR derives from an adult with an advanced solid tumor such as melanoma, head and neck, liver or kidney cancer. The rearrangement links TRBV5-1 to TRBJ2-5, with a weak D call TRBD2 (5 bases). The sample in question was CD4+ or CD8+ T cells sorted from blood, obtained in a trial of the OX40 agonist ivuxolimab. This CDR3 reads CASSPSRGSQETQYF. The DNA of the CDR3 is TGCGCCAGCAGCCCCTCCCGGGGTTCTCAAGAGACCCAGTACTTC. The complete variable domain, with remaining parts taken from reference TRBV5-1 and TRBJ2-5, reads KAGVTQTPRYLIKTRGQQVTLSCSPISGHRSVSWYQQTPGQGLQFLFEYFSETQRNKGNFPGRFSGRQFSNSRSEMNVSTLELGDSALYLCASSPSRGSQETQYFGPGTRLLVL.